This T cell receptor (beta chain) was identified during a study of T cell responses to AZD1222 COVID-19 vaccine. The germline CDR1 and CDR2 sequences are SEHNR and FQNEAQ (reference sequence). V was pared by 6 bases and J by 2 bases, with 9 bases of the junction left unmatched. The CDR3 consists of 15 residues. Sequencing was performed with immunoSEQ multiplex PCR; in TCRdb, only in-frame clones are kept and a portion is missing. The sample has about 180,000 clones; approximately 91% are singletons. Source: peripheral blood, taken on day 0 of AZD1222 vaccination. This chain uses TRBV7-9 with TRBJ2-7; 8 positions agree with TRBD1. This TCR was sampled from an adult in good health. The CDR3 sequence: CASSPRTGSPYEQYF. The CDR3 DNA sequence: TGTGCCAGCAGTCCGCGGACAGGGAGCCCCTACGAGCAGTACTTC.